A selection of T cell receptor beta chains follows, all from one sample in a study of blood T cells in healthy people across ages. A single record per CDR3 protein comes from TCRdb applying MiXCR to the 5' RACE reads. The sample has around 800,000 distinct CDR3 sequences; 20% to 30% are singletons. The sample also formed part of further work on T cells of mothers and their children.

Material: blood. These receptors were obtained from a boy aged 5-17 years in good health. Both conserved end residues are part of each CDR3. A D gene is named only where the DNA matches it firmly. Size values are once, few and many counts, or a class for expanded clones, and some rows have none.

TRBV4-2,TRBJ1-4,few,-,TGTGCCAGCAGCCAATTTGGGGGAGGGGCTGAAAAACTGTTTTTT,CASSQFGGGAEKLFF
TRBV20-1,TRBJ1-1,-,-,TGCAGTGCTAGAGCGACAGCCATGAACACTGAAGCTTTCTTT,CSARATAMNTEAFF
TRBV10-3,TRBJ2-7,few,-,TGTGCCACTCTAACCGGGGCTAGCTCCTACGAGCAGTACTTC,CATLTGASSYEQYF
TRBV7-3,TRBJ2-5,-,TRBD2,TGTGCCAGCAGTTTAGGACTAGCGGGGTTTCGGGAGACCCAGTACTTC,CASSLGLAGFRETQYF
TRBV29-1,TRBJ2-1,-,TRBD2,TGCAGCGTCGAACTAGCGGTCAGGGCCTATGAGCAGTTCTTC,CSVELAVRAYEQFF
TRBV7-3,TRBJ2-7,-,TRBD2,TGTGCCAGCAGCTTCGGCAGCGGGGGCTACGAGCAGTACTTC,CASSFGSGGYEQYF
TRBV29-1,TRBJ2-5,-,-,TGCAGCGTTGGGTTTGCTACCGGGTCCCAAGAGACCCAGTACTTC,CSVGFATGSQETQYF
TRBV5-1,TRBJ2-2,many,-,TGTGCCAGCAGTTTAACGAACACCGGGGAGCTGTTTTTT,CASSLTNTGELFF
TRBV5-5,TRBJ2-4,-,-,TGTGCCAGCAGCTTGTTGGACATTCAGTACTTC,CASSLLDIQYF
TRBV20-1,TRBJ2-5,-,TRBD1,TGCAGTGCTAGAGATTTGGGACAGTACCAAGAGACCCAGTACTTC,CSARDLGQYQETQYF
TRBV27,TRBJ2-5,-,TRBD2,TGTGCCAGCAGTTCCCCCGGGGGGGCTTGGGAGACCCAGTACTTC,CASSSPGGAWETQYF
TRBV4-2,TRBJ2-7,-,-,TGTGCCAGCAGCCCCCAAAGGGCGGACTACGAGCAGTACTTC,CASSPQRADYEQYF
TRBV6-1,TRBJ2-2,-,-,TGTGCCAGCAGGCTTTACCCCGACAGGTTGAACACCGGGGAGCTGTTTTTT,CASRLYPDRLNTGELFF
TRBV13,TRBJ1-2,few,-,TGTGCCAGCAGCATAGGGGAGGCAAATGGCTACACCTTC,CASSIGEANGYTF
TRBV28,TRBJ1-5,-,TRBD1,TGTGCCAGCAGTGGAAAACAGGGGGCAAGTAGCAATCAGCCCCAGCATTTT,CASSGKQGASSNQPQHF
TRBV13,TRBJ2-7,-,TRBD1,TGTGCCAGCAGTTTACGCACCGGGACAGGGACCTACGAGCAGTACTTC,CASSLRTGTGTYEQYF
TRBV3-1,TRBJ1-1,-,-,TGTGCCAGCAGCCCTCCTGACGGGAGCACTGAAGCTTTCTTT,CASSPPDGSTEAFF
TRBV7-2,TRBJ2-7,-,-,TGTGCCAGCAGCTTCGGAGGGACAACCTACGAGCAGTACTTC,CASSFGGTTYEQYF
TRBV5-1,TRBJ1-1,-,TRBD1,TGCGCCAGCACCCCCGGGGACAGAGAGAACACTGAAGCTTTCTTT,CASTPGDRENTEAFF
TRBV19,TRBJ1-4,-,TRBD1,TGTGCCAGTAGTGCCGGTGTAACAGGGGATAAAAAACTGTTTTTT,CASSAGVTGDKKLFF
TRBV12-3/TRBV12-4,TRBJ2-5,-,TRBD2,TGTGCCAGCAGTCTCGGGACTAGCGGGGGGGCCGGTGAGACCCTGTACTTC,CASSLGTSGGAGETLYF
TRBV20-1,TRBJ1-2,few,TRBD1,TGCAGTGCTAGCAGGGGGGGTAACTATGGCTACACCTTC,CSASRGGNYGYTF
TRBV5-1,TRBJ2-5,few,-,TGCGCCAGCAGCTTGTGGCTGCCGGTCGGAGAGACCCAGTACTTC,CASSLWLPVGETQYF
TRBV2,TRBJ2-5,-,-,TGTGCCAGCAGTGAAGAGGGCCGGCAGACCCAGTACTTC,CASSEEGRQTQYF
TRBV11-1,TRBJ2-5,few,TRBD1,TGTGCCAGCAGCCAAGACAGGGGGAGACGTGAGACCCAGTACTTC,CASSQDRGRRETQYF
TRBV2,TRBJ1-4,-,-,TGTGCCAGCAGTGGGATGGGGACTAATGAAAAACTGTTTTTT,CASSGMGTNEKLFF
TRBV5-1,TRBJ2-1,-,-,TGCGCCAGCAGCTTGAGGGCATCCAATGAGCAGTTCTTC,CASSLRASNEQFF
TRBV30,TRBJ1-4,-,-,TGTGCCTGGAGCCCCGGGGAGGGCAGTAGACTGTTTTTT,CAWSPGEGSRLFF
TRBV11-2,TRBJ2-7,few,-,TGTGCCAGCAGCTTTACGGCTATAGCCGGGACCCTCTACGAGCAGTACTTC,CASSFTAIAGTLYEQYF
TRBV10-3,TRBJ2-7,many,TRBD2,TGTGCCATCAGGGGAAAACTAGCGGGCTACGAGCAGTACTTC,CAIRGKLAGYEQYF
TRBV11-2,TRBJ1-2,once,-,TGTGCCAGCAGCTCCATCCAGGGCTCGGGATATGGCTACACTTTC,CASSSIQGSGYGYTF
TRBV10-3,TRBJ1-4,-,-,TGTGCCTCCCTCGGGACTCTAGGGGAAAAACTGTTTTTT,CASLGTLGEKLFF
TRBV19,TRBJ1-5,-,TRBD1,TGTGCCAGTAGTATAGGGAAGGACAGGAATCAGCCCCAGCATTTT,CASSIGKDRNQPQHF
TRBV12-3/TRBV12-4,TRBJ1-4,once,-,TGTGCCAGCAGTTTCCATCTTATAGAACAACTGTTTTTT,CASSFHLIEQLFF
TRBV12-3/TRBV12-4,TRBJ2-4,many,-,TGTGCCAGCAGTTCATCCTCGCGGGCCAAAAACATTCAGTACTTC,CASSSSSRAKNIQYF
TRBV12-3/TRBV12-4,TRBJ2-7,-,-,TGTGCCAGCAGTTTCGGTCAAATCTCCTACGAGCAGTACTTC,CASSFGQISYEQYF
TRBV10-3,TRBJ1-5,-,-,TGTGCCATCAGGGACATGGCCAACCAGCCCCAGCATTTT,CAIRDMANQPQHF
TRBV6-6,TRBJ1-5,-,-,TGTGCCAGCAGTTACGACGGGATATCCAATCAGCCCCAGCATTTT,CASSYDGISNQPQHF
TRBV27,TRBJ1-2,-,TRBD1,TGTGCCAGCAGTCCCACCCACAGGGGAGGAGGTGGCTACACCTTC,CASSPTHRGGGGYTF
TRBV12-5,TRBJ2-3,-,TRBD2,TGTGCTAGTGGTGGCGGGGGGGCTTTGTTAGATACGCAGTATTTT,CASGGGGALLDTQYF
TRBV5-1,TRBJ2-3,few,-,TGCGCCAGCAGCCGGGACTCGGGAGCAGATACGCAGTATTTT,CASSRDSGADTQYF
TRBV24-1,TRBJ1-2,-,-,TGTGCCACCAGTGATTTCAGAGGGTTTCATGGCTACACCTTC,CATSDFRGFHGYTF
TRBV30,TRBJ2-5,-,-,TGTGCCTGGAGTCCCGCGGAGACCCAGTACTTC,CAWSPAETQYF
TRBV29-1,TRBJ1-1,-,-,TGCAGCGTTGAATTTTGGGAGAACACTGAAGCTTTCTTT,CSVEFWENTEAFF
TRBV7-6,TRBJ2-3,-,-,TGTGCCAGCAGCTATCAGAGCACAGATACGCAGTATTTT,CASSYQSTDTQYF
TRBV20-1,TRBJ1-6,once,-,TGCAGTGCCACTCACTCCGTCGGTAATTCACCCCTCCACTTT,CSATHSVGNSPLHF
TRBV12-3/TRBV12-4,TRBJ2-5,few,-,TGTGCCAGCAGCTATAGCAGAGTGGGGCAAGAGACCCAGTACTTC,CASSYSRVGQETQYF
TRBV6-6,TRBJ2-7,-,-,TGTGCCAGCAGTTACTTTAAGACGGGGGACGAGCAGTACTTC,CASSYFKTGDEQYF
TRBV20-1,TRBJ2-1,-,TRBD2,TGCAGTGCTAGAGAAGGACTAGTCCGCGCTTACAATGAGCAGTTCTTC,CSAREGLVRAYNEQFF
TRBV20-1,TRBJ2-5,few,TRBD2,TGCAGTGCTAGTGAAACCGGGACTAGCGGGGCTTTGCCCCAAGAGACCCAGTACTTC,CSASETGTSGALPQETQYF
TRBV19,TRBJ2-7,few,-,TGTGCCAGTAGTATACAGGGTACCTACGAGCAGTACTTC,CASSIQGTYEQYF
TRBV4-1,TRBJ2-2,many,-,TGCGCCAGCAGCCGGACAGTGAACACCGGGGAGCTGTTTTTT,CASSRTVNTGELFF
TRBV7-2,TRBJ2-5,many,TRBD2,TGTGCCAGCACGCTCGAGGCTAGCGGTGGGGAGACCCAGTACTTC,CASTLEASGGETQYF
TRBV5-1,TRBJ1-2,-,TRBD1,TGCGCCAGCAGCTTACTTCCCGGGACAGGAGACTATGGCTACACCTTC,CASSLLPGTGDYGYTF
TRBV10-3,TRBJ2-5,few,-,TGTGCCGTCAGTGAGACGGTGTACCAAGAGACCCAGTACTTC,CAVSETVYQETQYF
TRBV11-2,TRBJ1-1,-,-,TGTGCCAGCAGCTTAGTTGGCAGGGGATCTAACACTGAAGCTTTCTTT,CASSLVGRGSNTEAFF
TRBV21-1,TRBJ1-5,-,-,TGTGCCAGCAGCCGGGGTACGGCTCCCCCTAGCAATCAGCCCCAGCATTTT,CASSRGTAPPSNQPQHF